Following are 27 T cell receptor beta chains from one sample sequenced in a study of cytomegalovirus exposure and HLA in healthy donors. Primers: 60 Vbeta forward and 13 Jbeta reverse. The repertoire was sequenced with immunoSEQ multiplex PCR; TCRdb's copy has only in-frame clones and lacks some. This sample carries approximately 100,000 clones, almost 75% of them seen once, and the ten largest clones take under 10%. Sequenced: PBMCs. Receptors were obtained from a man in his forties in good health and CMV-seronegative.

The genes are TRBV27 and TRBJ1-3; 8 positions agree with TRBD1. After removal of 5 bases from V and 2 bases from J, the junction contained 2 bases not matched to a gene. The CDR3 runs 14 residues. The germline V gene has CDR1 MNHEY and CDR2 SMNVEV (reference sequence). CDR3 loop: CASSKGQAGNTIYF. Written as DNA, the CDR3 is TGTGCCAGCAGTAAGGGACAGGCTGGAAACACCATATATTTT.

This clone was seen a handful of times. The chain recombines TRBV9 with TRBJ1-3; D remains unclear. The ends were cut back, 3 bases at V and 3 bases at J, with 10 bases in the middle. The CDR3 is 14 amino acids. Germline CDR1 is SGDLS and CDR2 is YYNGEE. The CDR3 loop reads CASSGDTYGNTIYF. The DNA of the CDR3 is TGTGCCAGCAGCGGAGACACTTATGGAAACACCATATATTTT.

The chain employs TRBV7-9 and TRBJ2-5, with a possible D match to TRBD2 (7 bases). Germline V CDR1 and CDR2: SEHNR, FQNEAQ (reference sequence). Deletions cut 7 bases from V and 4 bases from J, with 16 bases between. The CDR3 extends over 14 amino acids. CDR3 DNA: TGTGCCAGCACCCGCGGGGGCCCAGGAGAGACCCAGTACTTC. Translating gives CASTRGGPGETQYF.

CDR3 amino acids: CASSSGVRGSADTQYF. CDR3 nucleotides: TGTGCCAGCAGCTCAGGGGTTCGCGGGTCCGCAGATACGCAGTATTTT. The chain employs TRBV7-9 and TRBJ2-3; perhaps TRBD1 as D (6 bases). V was trimmed by 4 bases and J by 4 bases, leaving 18 bases between them. Per germline, CDR1 SEHNR and CDR2 FQNEAQ (reference sequence). The CDR3 covers 16 residues.

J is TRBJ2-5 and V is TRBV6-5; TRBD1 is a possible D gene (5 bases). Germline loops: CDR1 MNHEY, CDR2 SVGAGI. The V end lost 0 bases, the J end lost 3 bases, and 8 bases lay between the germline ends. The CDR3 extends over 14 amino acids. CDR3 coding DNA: TGTGCCAGCAGTTACTCATCAGGGAAAGAGACCCAGTACTTC. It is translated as CASSYSSGKETQYF.

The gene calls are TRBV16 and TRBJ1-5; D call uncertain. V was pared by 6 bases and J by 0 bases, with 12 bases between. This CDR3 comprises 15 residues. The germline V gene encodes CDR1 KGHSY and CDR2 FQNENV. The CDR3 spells CASSPDMYSNQPQHF. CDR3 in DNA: TGTGCCAGCAGTCCCGACATGTATAGCAATCAGCCCCAGCATTTT.

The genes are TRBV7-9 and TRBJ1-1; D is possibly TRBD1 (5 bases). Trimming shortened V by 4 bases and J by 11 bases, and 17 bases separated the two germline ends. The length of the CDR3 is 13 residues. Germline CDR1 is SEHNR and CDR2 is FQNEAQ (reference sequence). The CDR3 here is CASSYQGLVAAFF. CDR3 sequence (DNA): TGTGCCAGCAGCTACCAGGGACTCGTAGCCGCTTTCTTT. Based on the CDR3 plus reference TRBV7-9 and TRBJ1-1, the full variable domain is DTGVSQNPRHKITKRGQNVTFRCDPISEHNRLYWYRQTLGQGPEFLTYFQNEAQLEKSRLLSDRFSAERPKGSFSTLEIQRTEQGDSAMYLCASSYQGLVAAFFGQGTRLTVV.

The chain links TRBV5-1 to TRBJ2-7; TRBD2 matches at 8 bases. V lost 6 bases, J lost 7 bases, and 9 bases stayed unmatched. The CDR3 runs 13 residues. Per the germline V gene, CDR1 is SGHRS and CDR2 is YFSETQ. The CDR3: CASTPGLGGEQYF. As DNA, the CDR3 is TGCGCCAGCACTCCGGGACTAGGAGGGGAGCAGTACTTC. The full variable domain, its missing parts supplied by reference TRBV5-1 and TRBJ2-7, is KAGVTQTPRYLIKTRGQQVTLSCSPISGHRSVSWYQQTPGQGLQFLFEYFSETQRNKGNFPGRFSGRQFSNSRSEMNVSTLELGDSALYLCASTPGLGGEQYFGPGTRLTVT.

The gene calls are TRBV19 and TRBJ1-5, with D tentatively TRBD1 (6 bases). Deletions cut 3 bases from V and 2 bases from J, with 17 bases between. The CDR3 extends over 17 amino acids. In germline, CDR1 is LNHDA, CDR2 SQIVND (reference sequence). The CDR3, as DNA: TGTGCCAGTAGTATGGCCCAAGTGGGGGCAGGCAATCAGCCCCAGCATTTT. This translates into CASSMAQVGAGNQPQHF.

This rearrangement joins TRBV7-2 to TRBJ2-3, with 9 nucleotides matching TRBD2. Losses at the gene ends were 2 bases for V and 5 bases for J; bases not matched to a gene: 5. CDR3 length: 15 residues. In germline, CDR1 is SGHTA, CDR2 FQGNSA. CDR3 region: CASSLRRGGGDTQYF. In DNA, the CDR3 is TGTGCCAGCAGCTTACGGCGGGGGGGTGGAGATACGCAGTATTTT.

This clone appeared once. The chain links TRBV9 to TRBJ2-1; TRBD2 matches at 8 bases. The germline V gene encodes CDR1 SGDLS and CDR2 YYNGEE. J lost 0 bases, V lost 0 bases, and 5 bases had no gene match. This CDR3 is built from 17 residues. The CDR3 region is CASSVVGGGSSYNEQFF. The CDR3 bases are TGTGCCAGCAGCGTAGTGGGCGGGGGGAGCTCCTACAATGAGCAGTTCTTC.

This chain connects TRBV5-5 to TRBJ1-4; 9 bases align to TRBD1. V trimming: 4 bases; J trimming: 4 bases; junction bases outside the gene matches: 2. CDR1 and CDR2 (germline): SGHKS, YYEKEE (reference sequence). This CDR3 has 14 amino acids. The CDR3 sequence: CASSETGGNEKLFF. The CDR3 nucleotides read TGTGCCAGCAGCGAGACAGGGGGTAATGAAAAACTGTTTTTT.

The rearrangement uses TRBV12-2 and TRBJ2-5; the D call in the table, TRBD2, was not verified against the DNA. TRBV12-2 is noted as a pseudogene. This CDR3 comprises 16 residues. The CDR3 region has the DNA TGTGCAAGTCGCTTTCCTCTAGCGGGGAACCAAGAGACCCAGTACTTC. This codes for CASRFPLAGNQETQYF.

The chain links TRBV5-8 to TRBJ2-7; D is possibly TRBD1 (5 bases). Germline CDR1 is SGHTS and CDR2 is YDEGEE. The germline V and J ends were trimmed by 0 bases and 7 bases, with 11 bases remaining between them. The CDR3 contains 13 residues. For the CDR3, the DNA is TGTGCCAGCAGCTTGGCCAACAGGTTGGAGCAGTACTTC. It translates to CASSLANRLEQYF.

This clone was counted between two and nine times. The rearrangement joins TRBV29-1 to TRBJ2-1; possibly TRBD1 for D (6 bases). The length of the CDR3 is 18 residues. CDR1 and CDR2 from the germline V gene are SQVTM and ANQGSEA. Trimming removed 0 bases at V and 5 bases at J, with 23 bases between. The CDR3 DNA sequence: TGCAGCGTTGAAGATCTAGTAGATCGAGGACAGACCCACAATGAGCAGTTCTTC. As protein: CSVEDLVDRGQTHNEQFF.

The CDR3: CASSLEASGGPTDTQYF. The CDR3 DNA reads as TGTGCCAGCAGCTTAGAGGCTAGCGGGGGGCCCACAGATACGCAGTATTTT. This chain joins TRBV7-9 and TRBJ2-3; TRBD2 aligns across 11 bases. The V gene end was trimmed by 1 base and the J gene end by 2 bases; junction bases not matched to a gene: 5. CDR1 and CDR2 (germline): SEHNR, FQNEAQ (reference sequence). The CDR3 is made up of 17 amino acids.

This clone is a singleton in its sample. CDR3 coding DNA: TGTGCCAGCACCGAGGCGAGGGGACTCAATTCACCCCTCCACTTT. It encodes CASTEARGLNSPLHF. The chain employs TRBV2 and TRBJ1-6, with D possibly TRBD1 on 5 matching bases. CDR1 SNHLY and CDR2 FYNNEI come from the germline V gene. The V and J ends lost 7 bases and 7 bases respectively, with 17 bases between them. The CDR3 covers 15 residues.

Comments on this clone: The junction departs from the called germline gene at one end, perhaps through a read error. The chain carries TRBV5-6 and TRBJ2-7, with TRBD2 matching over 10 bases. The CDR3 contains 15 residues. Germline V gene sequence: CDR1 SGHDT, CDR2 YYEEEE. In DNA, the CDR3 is TGTGCCAGCAGTTTGGGGACCTTAGCGGGGGGCGAGCAGTACTTC. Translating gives CASSLGTLAGGEQYF.

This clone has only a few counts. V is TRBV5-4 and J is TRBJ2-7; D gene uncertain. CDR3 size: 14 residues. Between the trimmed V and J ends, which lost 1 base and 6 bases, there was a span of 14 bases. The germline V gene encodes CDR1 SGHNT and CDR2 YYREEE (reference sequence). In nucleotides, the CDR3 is TGTGCCAGCAGCTTGTTGGAGACTCTAGGCGAGCAGTACTTC. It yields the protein CASSLLETLGEQYF.

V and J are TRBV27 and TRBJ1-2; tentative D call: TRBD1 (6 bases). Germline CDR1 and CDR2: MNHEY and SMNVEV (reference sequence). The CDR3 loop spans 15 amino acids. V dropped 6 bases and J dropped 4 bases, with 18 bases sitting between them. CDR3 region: CASSPGDTSSYGYTF. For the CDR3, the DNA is TGTGCCAGCAGCCCCGGGGACACGAGCAGCTATGGCTACACCTTC.

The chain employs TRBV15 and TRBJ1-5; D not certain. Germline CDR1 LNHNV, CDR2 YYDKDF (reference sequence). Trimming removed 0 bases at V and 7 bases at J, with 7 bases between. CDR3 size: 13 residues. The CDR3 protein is CATSRDLSQPQHF. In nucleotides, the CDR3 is TGTGCCACCAGCAGAGATCTGAGCCAGCCCCAGCATTTT. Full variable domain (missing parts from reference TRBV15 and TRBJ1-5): DAMVIQNPRYQVTQFGKPVTLSCSQTLNHNVMYWYQQKSSQAPKLLFHYYDKDFNNEADTPDNFQSRRPNTSFCFLDIRSPGLGDTAMYLCATSRDLSQPQHFGDGTRLSIL.

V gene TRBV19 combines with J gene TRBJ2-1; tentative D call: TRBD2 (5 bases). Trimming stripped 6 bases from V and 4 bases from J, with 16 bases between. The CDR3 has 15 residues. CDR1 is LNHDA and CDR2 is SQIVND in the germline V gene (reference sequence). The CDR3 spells CASSLSRGWYNEQFF. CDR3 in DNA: TGTGCCAGTAGCCTTTCTCGGGGATGGTACAATGAGCAGTTCTTC.

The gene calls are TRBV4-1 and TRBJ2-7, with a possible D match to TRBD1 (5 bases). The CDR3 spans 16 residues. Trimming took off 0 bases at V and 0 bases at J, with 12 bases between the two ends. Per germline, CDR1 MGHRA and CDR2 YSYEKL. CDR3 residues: CASSQDSGRPSYEQYF. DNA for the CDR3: TGCGCCAGCAGCCAAGATTCAGGGCGTCCCTCCTACGAGCAGTACTTC.

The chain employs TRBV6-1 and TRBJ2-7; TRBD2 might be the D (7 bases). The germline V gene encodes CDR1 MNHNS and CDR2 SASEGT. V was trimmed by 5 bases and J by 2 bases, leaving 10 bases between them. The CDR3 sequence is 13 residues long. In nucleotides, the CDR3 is TGTGCCAGCAGTAGGGGGGGGCCCTACGAGCAGTACTTC. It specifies CASSRGGPYEQYF.

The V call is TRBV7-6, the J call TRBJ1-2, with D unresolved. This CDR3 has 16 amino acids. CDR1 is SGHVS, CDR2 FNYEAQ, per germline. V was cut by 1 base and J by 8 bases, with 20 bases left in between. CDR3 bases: TGTGCCAGCAGCTTAGATGGTGAGCGAAGCGTCGAAGGCTACACCTTC. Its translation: CASSLDGERSVEGYTF.

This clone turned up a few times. This CDR3 is CSAGTAYEQYF. CDR3 coding DNA: TGCAGTGCTGGGACAGCCTACGAGCAGTACTTC. This rearrangement joins TRBV20-1 to TRBJ2-7, with 7 positions matching TRBD1. The CDR3 extends over 11 amino acids. CDR1 is DFQATT, CDR2 SNEGSKA, per germline (reference sequence). The V segment lost 5 bases and the J segment 2 bases; nucleotides outside the gene matches: 0.

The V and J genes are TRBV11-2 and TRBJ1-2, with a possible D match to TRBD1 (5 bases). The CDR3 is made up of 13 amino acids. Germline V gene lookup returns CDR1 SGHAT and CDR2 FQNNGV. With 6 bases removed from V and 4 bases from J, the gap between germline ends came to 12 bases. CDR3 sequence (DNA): TGTGCCAGCAGTTCGGGGGGACTCTATGGCTACACCTTC. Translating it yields CASSSGGLYGYTF.